This T cell receptor (beta chain) was obtained from a study of cytomegalovirus exposure and HLA in healthy donors. Study overall: Researchers previously reported finding about 110 million unique TCR beta sequences from approximately 190 million T cells.

13 Jbeta primers and 60 Vbeta primers were used for the PCR. Authors' analysis steps: Unique TCR beta chains totaled 80 million to 100 million in a later count, with approximately 10 million of them shared. Clones were sequenced by immunoSEQ multiplex PCR, and TCRdb holds only the in-frame ones, with some missing. That table furnishes V, J and clone size, whereas the DNA furnished D and trimming. The sample carries some 150,000 clones, around 80% recorded once. The CDR3 runs to 13 residues. With V trimmed by 5 bases and J by 5 bases, 5 bases remained unmatched. The germline V gene encodes CDR1 MNHEY and CDR2 SVGAGI. Study-level points and caveats: HLA alleles were associated with roughly 15,000 TCR beta sequences in a later analysis at 0.05 false discovery rate. In most subjects, TCR beta sequences reportedly gave accurate predictions of HLA-A and HLA-B alleles.

A remark on this clone: Its antigen is unknown.

This chain joins TRBV6-5 and TRBJ1-2; 7 positions match TRBD1. Sequencing was carried out using PBMCs. The TCR sequence derives from a woman aged 40 to 49 in good health and CMV-seronegative. CDR3 in DNA: TGTGCCAGCAGTCAAACGGGACAGTATGGCTACACCTTC. Its translation is CASSQTGQYGYTF.